The 3 T cell receptor beta chains below were found in one sample sequenced in a study of blood T cell repertoires in COVID-19. Libraries were prepared by immunoSEQ multiplex PCR; TCRdb keeps only in-frame clonotypes and omits some of them. The sample carries some 250,000 clones, 86% recorded once. The sequenced material came from peripheral blood. These receptors were collected from a woman aged 30 to 39 who had recovered from COVID-19.

The chain carries TRBV9 and TRBJ2-3; maybe TRBD2 (6 bases). V was cut by 6 bases and J by 6 bases, with 14 bases left in between. This CDR3 is 13 amino acids long. Germline lookup yields CDR1 SGDLS and CDR2 YYNGEE. The CDR3 DNA reads TGTGCCAGCACCCCCGGAGGGCCCGATACGCAGTATTTT. Translating it yields CASTPGGPDTQYF.

The chain has TRBV6-5 and TRBJ2-3; tentatively, D is TRBD2 (6 bases). V was clipped by 6 bases and J by 9 bases, with 22 bases between them. The germline CDR1 and CDR2 sequences are MNHEY and SVGAGI. This CDR3 region has 15 residues. The CDR3 coding sequence is TGTGCCAGCAGCAGCACCGGGAGCCAGAGGGAGACGCAGTATTTT. Its protein is CASSSTGSQRETQYF.

V usage is TRBV27 and J usage is TRBJ2-7; the D gene is possibly TRBD1 (6 bases). There are 17 residues in the CDR3. Trimming removed 6 bases from V and 2 bases from J, with 23 bases in between. Germline CDR1 is MNHEY and CDR2 is SMNVEV (reference sequence). CDR3 residues: CASRGGSPQNWAYEQYF. CDR3 in DNA: TGTGCCAGCAGAGGGGGATCACCTCAAAACTGGGCCTACGAGCAGTACTTC.